Below are 28 T cell receptor beta chains sequenced from a single sample in a study of Tregs in tolerant kidney transplant recipients. The table came from immunoSEQ multiplex PCR; TCRdb's copy has only in-frame clones and leaves some out. The sample consists of 15,000 to 17,000 clones, around 53% of them appearing once. Their cognate antigens are unknown. CFSE-labeled recipient PBMCs were cultured 5 to 7 days with irradiated graft donor PBMCs, then FACS-sorted. The source was CD4+ T cells from blood cultured with allogeneic cells, collected before the transplant. The receptors stem from a human patient who received a combined kidney and bone marrow transplant.

This clone appeared a single time. The chain couples TRBV14 to TRBJ2-5; maybe TRBD2 (5 bases). Germline V CDR1 and CDR2: SGHDN, FVKESK. The CDR3 contains 14 residues. Trimming removed 4 bases from V and 2 bases from J, with 11 bases in between. CDR3 coding DNA: TGTGCCAGCAGCCCGGCGGGCCCTCAAGAGACCCAGTACTTC. This translates into CASSPAGPQETQYF.

V usage is TRBV4-3 and J usage is TRBJ2-3, with TRBD2 matching over 13 bases. V was clipped by 1 base and J by 4 bases; unmatched bases: 8. Germline-derived CDR1 and CDR2 are LGHNA and YSLEER. The CDR3 contains 18 residues. As DNA, the CDR3 is TGCGCCAGCAGCCAAGCTCCGACTAGCGGGAGGTTTGCAGATACGCAGTATTTT. Translating it yields CASSQAPTSGRFADTQYF.

CDR3 amino acids: CASSVASGGPDTQYF. CDR3 bases: TGTGCCAGCAGCGTAGCCAGCGGGGGGCCAGATACGCAGTATTTT. This rearrangement joins TRBV9 to TRBJ2-3, with 9 bases fitting TRBD2. CDR1 and CDR2 (germline): SGDLS, YYNGEE. V dropped 0 bases and J dropped 4; count of bases not matched to a gene: 3. The CDR3 has 15 residues.

This clone was detected only a few times. A junction end diverges from the germline sequence, so it may reflect a read error. The sample contains more than one DNA sequence encoding this CDR3. The chain carries TRBV4-1 and TRBJ1-5; TRBD1 aligns across 7 bases. CDR3 length: 16 residues. Germline V CDR1 and CDR2: MGHRA, YSYEKL. CDR3 DNA: TGTGCCAGCAGCCAGGGGGGGGTCTGGAACAATCAGCCCCAGCATTTT. Encoded protein: CASSQGGVWNNQPQHF.

The J gene is TRBJ2-1, the V gene TRBV7-3, with 8 bases that match TRBD2. The CDR3 runs 15 residues. In germline, CDR1 is SGHTA, CDR2 FQGTGA. V lost 5 bases, J lost 7 bases, and 10 bases stayed unmatched. DNA for the CDR3: TGTGCCAGCAGCATCACCGGGACTAGTGGGAATGAGCAGTTCTTC. As protein: CASSITGTSGNEQFF.

This clone has only a few counts. The CDR3 protein is CASSPDRVGGYTF. The CDR3 coding sequence is TGCGCCAGCAGCCCGGACAGGGTGGGAGGCTACACCTTC. The chain joins TRBV5-1 to TRBJ1-2; 8 bases map to TRBD1. Germline values: CDR1 SGHRS, CDR2 YFSETQ. This CDR3 has 13 amino acids. The V segment lost 4 bases and the J segment 8 bases; nucleotides outside the gene matches: 7.

The CDR3 DNA reads TGCGCCAGCAGCTTGGTTCGGGGGGCGAACTATGGCTACACCTTC. Translating it yields CASSLVRGANYGYTF. V usage is TRBV5-1 and J usage is TRBJ1-2; tentative D call: TRBD1 (6 bases). In germline, CDR1 is SGHRS, CDR2 YFSETQ. The V and J ends lost 0 bases and 2 bases respectively, with 11 bases between them. The CDR3 sequence is 15 residues long.

This clone was seen a handful of times. The CDR3 bases are TGTGCCTGGTCTTCAGGGGAAAAGTTTCTCTATGGCTACACCTTC. It codes for CAWSSGEKFLYGYTF. The chain carries TRBV30 and TRBJ1-2; possibly TRBD1 for D (6 bases). V lost 5 bases to trimming and J lost 4 bases, with 20 bases between them. Germline V CDR1 and CDR2: GTSNPN, SVGIG (reference sequence). The CDR3 spans 15 residues.

This clone was counted between two and nine times. The rearrangement links TRBV19 to TRBJ1-3; 9 nucleotides agree with TRBD1. V trimming: 3 bases; J trimming: 3 bases; junction bases outside the gene matches: 18. The CDR3 spans 20 residues. Germline V gene lookup returns CDR1 LNHDA and CDR2 SQIVND (reference sequence). CDR3 sequence (DNA): TGTGCCAGTAGTATTGAAAGGGCAGGCGCAGGACAGGGGATTGGAAACACCATATATTTT. It is translated as CASSIERAGAGQGIGNTIYF.

The chain combines TRBV27 with TRBJ1-5; 8 nucleotides match TRBD1. The germline V gene has CDR1 MNHEY and CDR2 SMNVEV (reference sequence). J gave up 3 bases and V 4 bases, and 2 bases lay outside the gene matches. This CDR3 region has 14 residues. The CDR3 sequence is CASSSTGANQPQHF. The CDR3, as DNA: TGTGCCAGCAGTTCGACAGGGGCCAATCAGCCCCAGCATTTT.

The chain combines TRBV25-1 with TRBJ2-5; TRBD2 aligns across 8 bases. J gave up 6 bases and V 5 bases, and 8 bases lay outside the gene matches. Germline V gene sequence: CDR1 MGHDK, CDR2 SYGVNS. The CDR3 is 14 amino acids. The CDR3 nucleotides read TGTGCCAGCAGTATACCGGGGGGGAGAAAGACCCAGTACTTC. This sequence encodes CASSIPGGRKTQYF.

The chain has TRBV5-1 and TRBJ1-3, with D uncertain. The CDR3 extends over 16 amino acids. Germline V gene sequence: CDR1 SGHRS, CDR2 YFSETQ. Trimming pared 4 bases from V and 0 bases from J, leaving 14 bases between. The CDR3 sequence is CASSLKATDSGNTIYF. CDR3 in DNA: TGCGCCAGCAGCCTAAAGGCGACTGACTCTGGAAACACCATATATTTT.

This clone occurred a few times. This chain links TRBV29-1 with TRBJ2-1; 11 nucleotides line up with TRBD2. Trimming at V came to 6 bases and at J to 5 bases, leaving 3 bases not matched to a gene. The CDR3 is 13 residues long. Germline V gene data show CDR1 as SQVTM and CDR2 as ANQGSEA. DNA of the CDR3: TGCAGCGTCGGGACTAGCGGCGACAATGAGCAGTTCTTC. Translation: CSVGTSGDNEQFF.

This clone is deemed medium-sized (0.01 to 0.1%). V is TRBV27 and J is TRBJ2-1; 8 positions match TRBD1. The ends lost 2 bases at V and 3 bases at J; junction bases unmatched: 0. The CDR3 length is 14 residues. Looked up from germline, CDR1 is MNHEY and CDR2 is SMNVEV (reference sequence). In nucleotides, the CDR3 is TGTGCCAGCAGTTTAGACAGGGGCTACAATGAGCAGTTCTTC. Residues: CASSLDRGYNEQFF.

The chain is built from TRBV9 and TRBJ2-1; TRBD2 matches 8 bases. The V and J ends lost 4 bases and 6 bases, in that order; junction bases with no gene match: 12. This CDR3 is built from 16 residues. Germline assignment: CDR1 SGDLS and CDR2 YYNGEE. CDR3 DNA sequence: TGTGCCAGCAGCCCGTTTTCGAGCGGGAGCACCAATGAGCAGTTCTTC. The encoded protein is CASSPFSSGSTNEQFF.

Here the CDR3 DNA reads TGCGCCAGCAGCCAAGATGGCCGGGACTTCACTGAAGCTTTCTTT. Protein: CASSQDGRDFTEAFF. The rearrangement joins TRBV4-1 to TRBJ1-1, with a possible D match to TRBD1 (5 bases). The CDR3 totals 15 residues. CDR1 and CDR2 (germline): MGHRA, YSYEKL. V lost 0 bases, J lost 4 bases, and 12 bases lay in between.

This clone was detected only a few times. The chain links TRBV30 to TRBJ1-5; D is uncertain. The CDR3 covers 13 residues. CDR1 is GTSNPN, CDR2 SVGIG, per germline (reference sequence). Between the trimmed V and J ends, which lost 5 bases and 2 bases, there was a span of 10 bases. The CDR3 DNA follows: TGTGCCTGGGGTCCCGGGGGCAATCAGCCCCAGCATTTT. Residues: CAWGPGGNQPQHF.

V gene TRBV19 combines with J gene TRBJ2-1; 9 positions match TRBD2. Germline values: CDR1 LNHDA, CDR2 SQIVND (reference sequence). J lost 4 bases, V lost 0 bases, and 4 bases had no gene match. The CDR3 length is 16 residues. Written as DNA, the CDR3 is TGTGCCAGTAGTATAGATCGGGCGGGAGGGTACAATGAGCAGTTCTTC. It specifies CASSIDRAGGYNEQFF.

This clone is categorized as medium-sized. The CDR3 loop reads CASSLSSGTVYEQYF. CDR3 in DNA: TGTGCCAGCAGTTTATCGTCCGGGACAGTCTACGAGCAGTACTTC. The chain joins TRBV7-2 to TRBJ2-7; 7 bases agree with TRBD1. This CDR3 region has 15 residues. The germline V gene has CDR1 SGHTA and CDR2 FQGNSA. Trimming took 6 bases from V and 3 from J; bases not matched to a gene: 11.

This clone was observed a few times. The same CDR3 also results from other DNA sequences found in this sample. The V gene is TRBV5-1, the J gene TRBJ2-3; TRBD2 agrees at 11 bases. The CDR3 has 14 amino acids. Germline V gene data show CDR1 as SGHRS and CDR2 as YFSETQ. The V gene end was trimmed by 4 bases and the J gene end by 5 bases; junction bases not matched to a gene: 3. The CDR3 loop is CASSPGLAGDTQYF. CDR3 nucleotide sequence: TGCGCCAGCAGCCCAGGACTAGCGGGAGATACGCAGTATTTT.

CDR3 amino acids: CASRGVEAPRKTYGYTF. For the CDR3, the DNA is TGTGCAAGTCGCGGAGTCGAGGCTCCACGAAAGACCTATGGCTACACCTTC. The V call is TRBV12-2, the J call TRBJ1-2. TRBV12-2 is labeled a pseudogene. The CDR3 is 17 amino acids.

The J gene is TRBJ2-3, the V gene TRBV9; D is perhaps TRBD1 (6 bases). V lost 2 bases and J lost 2, with 18 bases in between. Germline-derived CDR1 and CDR2 are SGDLS and YYNGEE. The CDR3 covers 17 residues. The CDR3: CASSVRDNLAITDTQYF. CDR3 bases: TGTGCCAGCAGCGTCAGGGACAACCTAGCTATCACAGATACGCAGTATTTT.

This chain joins TRBV30 and TRBJ2-7, with 8 bases aligning to TRBD1. The CDR3 length is 14 residues. V shed 1 base, J shed 4 bases, and the junction held 6 bases outside the gene matches. Germline values: CDR1 GTSNPN, CDR2 SVGIG (reference sequence). CDR3 residues: CAWSGDRTYYEQYF. CDR3 bases: TGTGCCTGGAGTGGGGACAGGACGTATTACGAGCAGTACTTC. Combining the CDR3 with reference TRBV30 and TRBJ2-7 gives the whole variable domain SQTIHQWPATLVQPVGSPLSLECTVEGTSNPNLYWYRQAAGRGLQLLFYSVGIGQISSEVPQNLSASRPQDRQFILSSKKLLLSDSGFYLCAWSGDRTYYEQYFGPGTRLTVT.

The J gene is TRBJ2-1, the V gene TRBV5-6, with D possibly TRBD2 on 6 matching bases. Germline V gene data show CDR1 as SGHDT and CDR2 as YYEEEE. The V end lost 1 base, the J end lost 1 base, and 12 bases lay between the germline ends. The CDR3 length is 16 residues. Here the CDR3 reads CASSLRRRGSYNEQFF. CDR3 DNA: TGTGCCAGCAGCTTGAGGCGGAGGGGATCCTACAATGAGCAGTTCTTC. The full variable domain, completed using reference TRBV5-6 and TRBJ2-1, is DAGVTQSPTHLIKTRGQQVTLRCSPKSGHDTVSWYQQALGQGPQFIFQYYEEEERQRGNFPDRFSGHQFPNYSSELNVNALLLGDSALYLCASSLRRRGSYNEQFFGPGTRLTVL.

This clone qualifies as medium-sized. The rearrangement links TRBV6-6 to TRBJ1-3; D unclear. V gave up 4 bases and J gave up 1 base, with 8 bases separating them. Germline V lookup: CDR1 MNHNY, CDR2 SVGAGI (reference sequence). The CDR3 is 14 residues long. The CDR3 DNA is TGTGCCAGCAGTTGGACGGGGTCTGGAAACACCATATATTTT. Translated, it gives CASSWTGSGNTIYF.

This clone counts as medium-sized. The rearrangement links TRBV5-1 to TRBJ2-2, with TRBD2 matching 10 bases. The CDR3 sequence is 16 residues long. V was clipped by 4 bases and J by 4 bases; unmatched bases: 7. The germline CDR1 and CDR2 sequences are SGHRS and YFSETQ. CDR3 in DNA: TGCGCCAGCAGCCTCGAGCGGGGGGGCACCACCGGGGAGCTGTTTTTT. As protein: CASSLERGGTTGELFF.

This chain uses TRBV7-2 with TRBJ2-7; TRBD1 matches at 7 bases. The CDR3 runs to 15 residues. V was pared by 2 bases and J by 0 bases, with 4 bases of the junction left unmatched. Per the germline V gene, CDR1 is SGHTA and CDR2 is FQGNSA. The chain's CDR3 is CASSLRGRHSYEQYF. CDR3 coding DNA: TGTGCCAGCAGCTTAAGGGGGCGGCACTCCTACGAGCAGTACTTC.

Concerning this clone: Other DNA sequences in the sample encode the same CDR3. This chain uses TRBV29-1 with TRBJ2-1, with TRBD2 matching over 11 bases. Germline V gene lookup returns CDR1 SQVTM and CDR2 ANQGSEA. Trimming removed 0 bases from V and 8 bases from J; junction bases left unmatched: 9. The CDR3 runs 16 residues. The CDR3, as DNA: TGCAGCGTTGAAGATTGGGCTAGCGGGAGGCGGGATGAGCAGTTCTTC. Translating gives CSVEDWASGRRDEQFF.